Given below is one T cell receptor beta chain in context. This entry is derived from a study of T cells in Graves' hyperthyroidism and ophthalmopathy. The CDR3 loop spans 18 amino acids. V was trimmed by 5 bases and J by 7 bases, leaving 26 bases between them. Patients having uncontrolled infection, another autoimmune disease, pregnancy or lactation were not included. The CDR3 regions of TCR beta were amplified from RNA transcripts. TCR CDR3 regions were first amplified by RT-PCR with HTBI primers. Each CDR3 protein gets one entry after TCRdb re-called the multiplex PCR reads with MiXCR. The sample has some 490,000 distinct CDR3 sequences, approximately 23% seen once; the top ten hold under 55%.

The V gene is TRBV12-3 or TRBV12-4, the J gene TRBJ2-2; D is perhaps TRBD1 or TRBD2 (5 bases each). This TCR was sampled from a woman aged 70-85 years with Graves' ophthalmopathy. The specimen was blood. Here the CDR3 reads CASSPRFGGAAVDGELFF. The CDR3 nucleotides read TGTGCCAGCAGTCCACGATTTGGGGGAGCCGCGGTAGACGGGGAGCTGTTTTTT.